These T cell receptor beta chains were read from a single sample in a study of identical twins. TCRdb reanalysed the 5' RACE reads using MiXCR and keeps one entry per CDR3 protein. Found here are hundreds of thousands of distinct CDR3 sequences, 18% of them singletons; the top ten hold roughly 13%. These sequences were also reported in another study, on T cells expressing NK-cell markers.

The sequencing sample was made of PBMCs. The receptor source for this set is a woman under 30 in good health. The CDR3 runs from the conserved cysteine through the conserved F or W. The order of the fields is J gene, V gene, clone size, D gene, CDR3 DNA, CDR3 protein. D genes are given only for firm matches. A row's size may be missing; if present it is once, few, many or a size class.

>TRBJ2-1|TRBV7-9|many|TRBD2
TGTGCCAGCAGCTGGACTAGCGGGGAGCAGTTCTTC
CASSWTSGEQFF
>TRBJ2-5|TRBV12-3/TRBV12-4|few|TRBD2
TGTGCCAGCAGTTCGGGGGGATCCTACCAAGAGACCCAGTACTTC
CASSSGGSYQETQYF
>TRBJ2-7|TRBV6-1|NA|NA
TGTGCCAGCACCCCGAGGACAGTCTCCTACGAGCAGTACTTC
CASTPRTVSYEQYF
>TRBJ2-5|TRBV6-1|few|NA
TGTGCCAGCAGCAGCCGGGGCGGGTGGGAGACCCAGTACTTC
CASSSRGGWETQYF
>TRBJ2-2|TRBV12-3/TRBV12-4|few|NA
TGTGCCAGCAGTTCCCCTGAACAAACCGGGGAGCTGTTTTTT
CASSSPEQTGELFF
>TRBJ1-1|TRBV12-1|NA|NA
TGCGCCACCAGAGTCACCGGTGAAGCTTTCTTT
CATRVTGEAFF
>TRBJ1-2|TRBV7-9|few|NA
TGTGCCAGCATTCCTCCTTTGGGGGAGGATGGCTACACCTTC
CASIPPLGEDGYTF
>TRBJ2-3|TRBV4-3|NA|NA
TGCGCCAGCAGCCAAGTAGCGGCGGGACCCAATACGCAGTATTTT
CASSQVAAGPNTQYF
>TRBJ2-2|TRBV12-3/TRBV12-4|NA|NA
TGTGCCAGCAGTCCCTTCTCTTGGCGGGGGCGGTCCGGGGAGCTGTTTTTT
CASSPFSWRGRSGELFF
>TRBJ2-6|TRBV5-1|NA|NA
TGCGCCAGCAGCTTGGCCTTAACTTCTGGGGCCAACGTCCTGACTTTC
CASSLALTSGANVLTF
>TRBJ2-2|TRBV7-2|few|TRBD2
TGTGCCAGCAGCTTAATAGCGGGAGGGACCGGGGAGCTGTTTTTT
CASSLIAGGTGELFF
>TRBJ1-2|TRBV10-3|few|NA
TGTGCCATAGGGGATAACTATGGCTACACCTTC
CAIGDNYGYTF
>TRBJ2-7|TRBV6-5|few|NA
TGTGCCAGCAGTTACTCTGGCCGATCTCCCCAGTACTTC
CASSYSGRSPQYF
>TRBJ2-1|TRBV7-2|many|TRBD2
TGTGCCAGCAGCTTGGGACTATCTGGACAAGAGCAGTTCTTC
CASSLGLSGQEQFF
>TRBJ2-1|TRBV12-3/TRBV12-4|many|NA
TGTGCCAGCAGTCGGTCAGCCAATGAGCAGTTCTTC
CASSRSANEQFF
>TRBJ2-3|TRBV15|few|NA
TGTGCCACCAGCAAGCTGAGCGCAAGCACAGATACGCAGTATTTT
CATSKLSASTDTQYF
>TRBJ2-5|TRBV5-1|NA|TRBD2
TGCGCCAGCAGCGCGGGGGGGAGAGAAGAGACCCAGTACTTC
CASSAGGREETQYF
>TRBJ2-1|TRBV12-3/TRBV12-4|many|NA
TGTGCCAGCAGTTTCCGGGGCCCAGTGGGTCCCAATGAGCAGTTCTTC
CASSFRGPVGPNEQFF
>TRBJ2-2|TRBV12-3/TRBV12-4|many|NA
TGTGCCAGCAGTTTAGGGGCGACAGGGAGGACCGGGGAGCTGTTTTTT
CASSLGATGRTGELFF
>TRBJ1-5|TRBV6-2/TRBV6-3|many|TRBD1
TGTGCCAGCAGTTACCCCGGACAGGACAACAATCAGCCCCAGCATTTT
CASSYPGQDNNQPQHF